This section outlines one T cell receptor beta chain sequence together with its context. Reverse transcription of roughly 0.5 to 1 ug RNA was carried out with random hexamers. TCRdb re-called the immunoSEQ multiplex PCR reads through MiXCR, storing one row per CDR3 protein. The sample records more than 70,000 distinct CDR3 sequences, 94% being singletons. This specimen belongs to a study of CD8 T cells in Susac syndrome. About the research overall: Patients with Susac syndrome who were sequenced included over five with active disease and eight in remission.

Germline loops: CDR1 SGHVS, CDR2 FNYEAQ. The J segment lost 5 bases and the V segment lost 5 bases, leaving 8 bases of the junction unmatched. This CDR3 region has 15 residues. The sequence derives from a human donor with Susac syndrome. V usage is TRBV7-6 and J usage is TRBJ2-2, with TRBD2 matching 7 bases. Sample: CD8+ T cells from PBMCs. The CDR3 region is CASSPKASGTGELFF. CDR3 in DNA: TGTGCCAGCAGCCCAAAGGCTAGCGGTACCGGGGAGCTGTTTTTT.